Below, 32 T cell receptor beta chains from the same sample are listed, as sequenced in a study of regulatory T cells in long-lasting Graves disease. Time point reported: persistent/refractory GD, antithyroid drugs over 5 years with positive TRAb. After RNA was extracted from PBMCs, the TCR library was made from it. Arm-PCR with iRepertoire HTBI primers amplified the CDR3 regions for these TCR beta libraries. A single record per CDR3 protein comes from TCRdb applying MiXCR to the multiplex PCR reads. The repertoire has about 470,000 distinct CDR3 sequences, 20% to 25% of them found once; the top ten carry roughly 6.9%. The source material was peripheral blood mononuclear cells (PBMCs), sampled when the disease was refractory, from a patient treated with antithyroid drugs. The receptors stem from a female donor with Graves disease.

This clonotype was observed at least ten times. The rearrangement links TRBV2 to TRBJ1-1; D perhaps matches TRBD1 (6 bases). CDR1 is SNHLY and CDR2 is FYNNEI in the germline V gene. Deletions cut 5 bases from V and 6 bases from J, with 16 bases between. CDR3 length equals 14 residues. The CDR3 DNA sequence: TGTGCCAGCAGTTACCACAGGGAGGTGGCTGAAGCTTTCTTT. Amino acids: CASSYHREVAEAFF.

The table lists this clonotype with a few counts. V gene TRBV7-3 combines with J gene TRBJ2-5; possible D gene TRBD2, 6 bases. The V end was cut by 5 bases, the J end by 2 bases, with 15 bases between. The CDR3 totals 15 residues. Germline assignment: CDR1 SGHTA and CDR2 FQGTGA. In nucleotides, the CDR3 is TGTGCCAGCAGCGCCCGGTCGGGAGCGCAAGAGACCCAGTACTTC. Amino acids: CASSARSGAQETQYF.

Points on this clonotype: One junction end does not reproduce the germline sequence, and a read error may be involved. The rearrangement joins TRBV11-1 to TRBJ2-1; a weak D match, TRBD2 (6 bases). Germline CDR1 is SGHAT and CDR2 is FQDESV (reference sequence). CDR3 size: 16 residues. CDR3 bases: TGTGCCAGCAGCTTCCGGGGGTCGAGCTCCTACGATGAGCAGTTCTTC. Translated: CASSFRGSSSYDEQFF.

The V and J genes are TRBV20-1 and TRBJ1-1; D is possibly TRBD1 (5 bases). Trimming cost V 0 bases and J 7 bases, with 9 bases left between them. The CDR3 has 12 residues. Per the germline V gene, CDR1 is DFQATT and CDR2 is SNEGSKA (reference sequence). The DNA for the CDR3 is TGCAGTGCTAGAGAGTTGGGGGATGAAGCTTTCTTT. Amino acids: CSARELGDEAFF.

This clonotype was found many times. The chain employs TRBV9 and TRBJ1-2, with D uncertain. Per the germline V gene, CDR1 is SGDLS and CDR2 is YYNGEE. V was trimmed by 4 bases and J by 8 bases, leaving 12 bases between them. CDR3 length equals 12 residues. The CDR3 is CASSLVAGGYTF. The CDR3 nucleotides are TGTGCCAGCAGCCTTGTGGCAGGAGGCTACACCTTC.

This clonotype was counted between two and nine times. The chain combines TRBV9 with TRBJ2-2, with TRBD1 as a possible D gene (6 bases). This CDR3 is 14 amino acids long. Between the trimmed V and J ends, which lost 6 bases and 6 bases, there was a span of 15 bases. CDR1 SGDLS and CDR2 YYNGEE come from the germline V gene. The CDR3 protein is CASTQGTEAGELFF. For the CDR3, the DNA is TGTGCCAGCACCCAGGGGACCGAGGCCGGGGAGCTGTTTTTT.

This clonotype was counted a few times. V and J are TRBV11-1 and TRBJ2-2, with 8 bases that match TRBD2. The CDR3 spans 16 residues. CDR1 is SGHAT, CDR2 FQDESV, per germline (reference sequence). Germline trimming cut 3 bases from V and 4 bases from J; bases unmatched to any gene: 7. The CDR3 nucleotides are TGTGCCAGCAGCTTTCATCAAACTAGCGGCACCGGGGAGCTGTTTTTT. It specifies CASSFHQTSGTGELFF.

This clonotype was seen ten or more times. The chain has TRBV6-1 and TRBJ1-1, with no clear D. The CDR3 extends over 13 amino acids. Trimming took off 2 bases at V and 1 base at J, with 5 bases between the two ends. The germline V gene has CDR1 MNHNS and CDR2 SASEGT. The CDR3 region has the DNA TGTGCCAGCAGTGAACACACGAACACTGAAGCTTTCTTT. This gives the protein CASSEHTNTEAFF.

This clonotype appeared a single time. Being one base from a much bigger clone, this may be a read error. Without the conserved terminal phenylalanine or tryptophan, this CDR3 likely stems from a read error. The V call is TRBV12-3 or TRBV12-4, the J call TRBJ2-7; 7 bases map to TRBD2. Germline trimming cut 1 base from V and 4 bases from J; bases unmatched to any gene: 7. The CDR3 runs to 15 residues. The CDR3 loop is CASSLGGRARYEQYL. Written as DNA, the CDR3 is TGTGCCAGCAGTTTAGGAGGGAGGGCCCGTTACGAGCAGTACCTC.

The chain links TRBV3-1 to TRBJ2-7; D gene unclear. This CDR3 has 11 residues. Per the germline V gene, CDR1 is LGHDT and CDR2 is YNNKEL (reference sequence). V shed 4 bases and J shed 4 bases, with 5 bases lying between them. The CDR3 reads CASSREYEQYF. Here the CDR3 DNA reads TGTGCCAGCAGCCGAGAATACGAGCAGTACTTC.

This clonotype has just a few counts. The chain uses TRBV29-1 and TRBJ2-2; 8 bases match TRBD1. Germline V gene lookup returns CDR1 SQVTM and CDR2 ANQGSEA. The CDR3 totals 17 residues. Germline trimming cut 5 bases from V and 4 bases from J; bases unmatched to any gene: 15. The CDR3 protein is CSVSGAGGYDITGELFF. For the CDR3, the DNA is TGCAGCGTTAGTGGGGCAGGGGGCTATGACATCACCGGGGAGCTGTTTTTT.

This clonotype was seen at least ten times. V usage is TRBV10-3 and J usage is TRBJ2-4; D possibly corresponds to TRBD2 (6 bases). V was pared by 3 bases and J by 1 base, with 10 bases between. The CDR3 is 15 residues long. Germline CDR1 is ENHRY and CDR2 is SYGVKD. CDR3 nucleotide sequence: TGTGCCATCAGTGACGAAGGAGGGGCCAAAAACATTCAGTACTTC. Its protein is CAISDEGGAKNIQYF.

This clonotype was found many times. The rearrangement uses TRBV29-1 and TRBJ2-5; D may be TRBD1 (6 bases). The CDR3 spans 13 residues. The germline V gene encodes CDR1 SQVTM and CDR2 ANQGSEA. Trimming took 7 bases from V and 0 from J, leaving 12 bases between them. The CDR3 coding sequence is TGCAGCGATTCGACAGGAAACCAAGAGACCCAGTACTTC. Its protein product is CSDSTGNQETQYF.

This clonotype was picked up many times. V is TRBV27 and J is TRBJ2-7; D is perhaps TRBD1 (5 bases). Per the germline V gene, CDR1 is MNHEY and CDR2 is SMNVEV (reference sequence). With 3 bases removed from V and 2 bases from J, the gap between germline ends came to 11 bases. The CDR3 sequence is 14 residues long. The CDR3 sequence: CASSFQGSAYEQYF. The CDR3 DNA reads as TGTGCCAGCAGTTTCCAGGGATCGGCCTACGAGCAGTACTTC.

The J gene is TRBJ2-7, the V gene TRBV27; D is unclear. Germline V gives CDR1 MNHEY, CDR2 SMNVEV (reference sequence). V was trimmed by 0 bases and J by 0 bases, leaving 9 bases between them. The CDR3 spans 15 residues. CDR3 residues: CASSLSQPSSYEQYF. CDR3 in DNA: TGTGCCAGCAGTTTATCCCAACCCAGCTCCTACGAGCAGTACTTC.

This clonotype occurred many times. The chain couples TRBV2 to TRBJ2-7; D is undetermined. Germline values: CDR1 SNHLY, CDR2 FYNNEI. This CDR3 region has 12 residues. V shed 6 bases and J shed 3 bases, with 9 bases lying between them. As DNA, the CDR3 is TGTGCCAGCAGCGCGGACCTCTACGAGCAGTACTTC. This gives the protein CASSADLYEQYF.

The CDR3 DNA is TGTGCCAGCAGGCGGGGACGGGGCAACTATGGCTACACCTTC. Protein product: CASRRGRGNYGYTF. The chain joins TRBV5-5 to TRBJ1-2; D may be TRBD1 (5 bases). V shed 5 bases and J shed 2 bases, with 13 bases lying between them. CDR3 length: 14 amino acids. Germline lookup yields CDR1 SGHKS and CDR2 YYEKEE (reference sequence). The full variable domain, its missing parts supplied by reference TRBV5-5 and TRBJ1-2, is DAGVTQSPTHLIKTRGQQVTLRCSPISGHKSVSWYQQVLGQGPQFIFQYYEKEERGRGNFPDRFSARQFPNYSSELNVNALLLGDSALYLCASRRGRGNYGYTFGSGTRLTVV.

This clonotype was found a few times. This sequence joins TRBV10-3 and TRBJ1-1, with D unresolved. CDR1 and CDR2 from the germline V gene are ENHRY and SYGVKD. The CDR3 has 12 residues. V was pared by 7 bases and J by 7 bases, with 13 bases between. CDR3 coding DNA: TGTGCCATCACGGGCGTTCGGGGTGAAGCTTTCTTT. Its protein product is CAITGVRGEAFF.

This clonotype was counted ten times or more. CDR3 region: CASRYRREQYF. The CDR3 coding sequence is TGTGCCAGCAGGTACAGGAGGGAGCAGTACTTC. The chain employs TRBV28 and TRBJ2-7; D could derive from TRBD1 or TRBD2 (5 bases each). Trimming left V 6 bases short and J 7 bases short, with 10 bases between. The germline gives CDR1 MDHEN, CDR2 SYDVKM. The CDR3 totals 11 residues.

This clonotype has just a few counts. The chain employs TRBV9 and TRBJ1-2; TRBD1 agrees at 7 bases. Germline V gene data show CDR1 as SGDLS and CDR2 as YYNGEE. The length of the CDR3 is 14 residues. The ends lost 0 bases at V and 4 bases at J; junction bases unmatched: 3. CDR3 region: CASSVAGGPYGYTF. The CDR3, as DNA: TGTGCCAGCAGCGTAGCAGGGGGTCCCTATGGCTACACCTTC. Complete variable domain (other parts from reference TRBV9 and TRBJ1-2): DSGVTQTPKHLITATGQRVTLRCSPRSGDLSVYWYQQSLDQGLQFLIQYYNGEERAKGNILERFSAQQFPDLHSELNLSSLELGDSALYFCASSVAGGPYGYTFGSGTRLTVV.

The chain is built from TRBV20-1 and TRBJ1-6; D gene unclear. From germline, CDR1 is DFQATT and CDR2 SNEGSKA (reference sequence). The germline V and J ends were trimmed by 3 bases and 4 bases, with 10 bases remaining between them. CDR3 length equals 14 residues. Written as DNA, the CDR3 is TGCAGTGCTAGTCCCCCCCCTTATAATTCACCCCTCCACTTT. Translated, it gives CSASPPPYNSPLHF.

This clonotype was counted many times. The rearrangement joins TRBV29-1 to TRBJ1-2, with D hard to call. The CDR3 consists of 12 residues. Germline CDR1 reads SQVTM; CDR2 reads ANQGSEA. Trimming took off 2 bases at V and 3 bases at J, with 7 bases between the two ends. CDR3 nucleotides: TGCAGCGTTGAAACCCAGGACTATGGCTACACCTTC. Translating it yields CSVETQDYGYTF.

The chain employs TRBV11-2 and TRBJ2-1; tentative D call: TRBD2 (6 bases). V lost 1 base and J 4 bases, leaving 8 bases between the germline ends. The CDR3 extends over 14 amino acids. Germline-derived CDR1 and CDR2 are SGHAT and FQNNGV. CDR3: CASSLALAYNEQFF. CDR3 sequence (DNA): TGTGCCAGCAGCTTAGCTCTAGCGTACAATGAGCAGTTCTTC.

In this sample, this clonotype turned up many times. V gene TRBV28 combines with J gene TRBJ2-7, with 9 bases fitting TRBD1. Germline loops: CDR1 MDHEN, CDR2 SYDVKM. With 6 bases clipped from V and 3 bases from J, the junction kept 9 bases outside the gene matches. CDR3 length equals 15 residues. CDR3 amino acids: CASSQTGTGFYEQYF. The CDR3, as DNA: TGTGCCAGCAGCCAAACCGGGACAGGGTTCTACGAGCAGTACTTC.

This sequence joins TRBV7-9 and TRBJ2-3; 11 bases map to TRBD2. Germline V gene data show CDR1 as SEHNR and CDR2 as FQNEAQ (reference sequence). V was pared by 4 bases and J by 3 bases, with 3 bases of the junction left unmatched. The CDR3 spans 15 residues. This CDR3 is CASSSGLAETDTQYF. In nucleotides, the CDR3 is TGTGCCAGCAGCTCGGGACTAGCGGAAACAGATACGCAGTATTTT.

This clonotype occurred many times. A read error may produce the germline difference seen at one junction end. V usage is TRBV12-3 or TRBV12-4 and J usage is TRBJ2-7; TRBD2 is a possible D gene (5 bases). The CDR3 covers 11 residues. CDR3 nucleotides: TGTGCCAGCAGTAAAGGACTCCCTAGCCACTTC. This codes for CASSKGLPSHF.

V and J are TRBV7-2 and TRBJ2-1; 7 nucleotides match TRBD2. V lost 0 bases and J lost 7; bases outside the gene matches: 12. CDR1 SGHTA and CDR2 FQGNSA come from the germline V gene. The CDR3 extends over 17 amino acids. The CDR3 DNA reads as TGTGCCAGCAGCTTAGCGAGCGGGACCCTGTACGGGAATGAGCAGTTCTTC. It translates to CASSLASGTLYGNEQFF.

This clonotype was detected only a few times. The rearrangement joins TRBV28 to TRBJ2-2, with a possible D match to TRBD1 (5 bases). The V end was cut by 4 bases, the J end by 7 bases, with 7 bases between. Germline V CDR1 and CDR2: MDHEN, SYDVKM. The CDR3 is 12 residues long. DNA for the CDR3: TGTGCCAGCAGTTCAGGGTTCGGGGAGCTGTTTTTT. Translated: CASSSGFGELFF. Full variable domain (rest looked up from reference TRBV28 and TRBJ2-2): DVKVTQSSRYLVKRTGEKVFLECVQDMDHENMFWYRQDPGLGLRLIYFSYDVKMKEKGDIPEGYSVSREKKERFSLILESASTNQTSMYLCASSSGFGELFFGEGSRLTVL.

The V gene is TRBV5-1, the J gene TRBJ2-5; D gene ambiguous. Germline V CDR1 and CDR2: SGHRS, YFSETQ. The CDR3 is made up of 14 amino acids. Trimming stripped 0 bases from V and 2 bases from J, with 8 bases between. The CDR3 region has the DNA TGCGCCAGCAGCTTGGGTTCGAATCAAGAGACCCAGTACTTC. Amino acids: CASSLGSNQETQYF.

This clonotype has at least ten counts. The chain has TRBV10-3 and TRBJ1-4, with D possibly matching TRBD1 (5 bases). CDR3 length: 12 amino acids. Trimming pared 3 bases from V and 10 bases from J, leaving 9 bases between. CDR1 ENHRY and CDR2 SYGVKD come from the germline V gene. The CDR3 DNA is TGTGCCATCAGTGACCAGGGCGCAAAACTGTTTTTT. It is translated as CAISDQGAKLFF.

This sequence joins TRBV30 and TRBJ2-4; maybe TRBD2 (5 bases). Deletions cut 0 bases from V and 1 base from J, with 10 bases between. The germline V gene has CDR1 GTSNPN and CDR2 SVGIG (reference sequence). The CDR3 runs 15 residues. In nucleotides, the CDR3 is TGTGCCTGGAGTGTACGGGGAGTCGCCAAAAACATTCAGTACTTC. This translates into CAWSVRGVAKNIQYF. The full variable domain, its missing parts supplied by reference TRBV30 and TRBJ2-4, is SQTIHQWPATLVQPVGSPLSLECTVEGTSNPNLYWYRQAAGRGLQLLFYSVGIGQISSEVPQNLSASRPQDRQFILSSKKLLLSDSGFYLCAWSVRGVAKNIQYFGAGTRLSVL.

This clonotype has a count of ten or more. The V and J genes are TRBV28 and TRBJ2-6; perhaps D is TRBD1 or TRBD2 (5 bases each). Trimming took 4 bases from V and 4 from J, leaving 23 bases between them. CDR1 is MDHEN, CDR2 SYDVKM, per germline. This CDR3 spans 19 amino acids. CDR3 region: CASSSLPGPNQEGANVLTF. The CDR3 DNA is TGTGCCAGCAGTTCCCTCCCGGGACCAAATCAGGAGGGGGCCAACGTCCTGACTTTC.